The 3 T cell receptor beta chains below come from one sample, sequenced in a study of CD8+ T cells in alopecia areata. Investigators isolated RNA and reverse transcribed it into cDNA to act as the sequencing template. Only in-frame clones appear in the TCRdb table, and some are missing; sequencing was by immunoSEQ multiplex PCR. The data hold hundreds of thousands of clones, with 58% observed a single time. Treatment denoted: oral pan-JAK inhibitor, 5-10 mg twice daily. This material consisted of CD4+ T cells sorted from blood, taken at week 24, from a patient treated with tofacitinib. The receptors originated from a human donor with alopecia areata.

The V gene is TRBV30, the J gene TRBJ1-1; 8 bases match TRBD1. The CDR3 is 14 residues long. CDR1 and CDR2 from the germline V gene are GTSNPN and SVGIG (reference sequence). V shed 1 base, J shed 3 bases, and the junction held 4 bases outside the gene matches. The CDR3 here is CAWSAGGGDTEAFF. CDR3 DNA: TGTGCCTGGAGTGCAGGGGGCGGCGACACTGAAGCTTTCTTT. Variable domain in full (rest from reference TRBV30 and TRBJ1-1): SQTIHQWPATLVQPVGSPLSLECTVEGTSNPNLYWYRQAAGRGLQLLFYSVGIGQISSEVPQNLSASRPQDRQFILSSKKLLLSDSGFYLCAWSAGGGDTEAFFGQGTRLTVV.

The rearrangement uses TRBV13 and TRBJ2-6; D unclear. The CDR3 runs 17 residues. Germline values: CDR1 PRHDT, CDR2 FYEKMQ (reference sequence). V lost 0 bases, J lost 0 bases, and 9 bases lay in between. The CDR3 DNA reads TGTGCCAGCAGCTTAGGCGGCAGTCGCTCTGGGGCCAACGTCCTGACTTTC. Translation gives CASSLGGSRSGANVLTF.

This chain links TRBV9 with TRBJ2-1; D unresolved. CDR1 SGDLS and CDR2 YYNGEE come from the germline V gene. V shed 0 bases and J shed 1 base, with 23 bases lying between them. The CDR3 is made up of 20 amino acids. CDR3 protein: CASSVGIKPPIERSYNEQFF. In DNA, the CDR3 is TGTGCCAGCAGCGTAGGTATTAAGCCTCCGATTGAGAGGTCCTACAATGAGCAGTTCTTC.